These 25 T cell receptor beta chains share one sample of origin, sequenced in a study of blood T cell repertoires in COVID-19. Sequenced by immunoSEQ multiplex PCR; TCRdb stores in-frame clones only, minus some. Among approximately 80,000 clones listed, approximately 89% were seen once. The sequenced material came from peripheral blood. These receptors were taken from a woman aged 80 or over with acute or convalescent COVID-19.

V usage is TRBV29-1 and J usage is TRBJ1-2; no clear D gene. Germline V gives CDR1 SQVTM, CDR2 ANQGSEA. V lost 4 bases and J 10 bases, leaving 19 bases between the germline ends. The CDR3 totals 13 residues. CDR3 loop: CSVVGDSPSSYTF. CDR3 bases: TGCAGCGTTGTTGGTGACTCACCGTCGTCCTACACCTTC.

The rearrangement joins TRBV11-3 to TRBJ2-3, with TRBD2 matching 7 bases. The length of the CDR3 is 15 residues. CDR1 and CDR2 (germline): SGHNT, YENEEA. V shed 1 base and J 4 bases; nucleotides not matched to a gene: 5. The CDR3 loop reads CASSLGAGRADTQYF. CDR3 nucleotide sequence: TGTGCCAGCAGCTTAGGAGCGGGAAGGGCAGATACGCAGTATTTT.

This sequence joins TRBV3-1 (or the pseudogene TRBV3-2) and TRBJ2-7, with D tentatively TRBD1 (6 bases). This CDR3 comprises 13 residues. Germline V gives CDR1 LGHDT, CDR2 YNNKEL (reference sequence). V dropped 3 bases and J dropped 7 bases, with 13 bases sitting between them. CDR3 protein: CASSHAGAREQYF. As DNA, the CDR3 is TGTGCCAGCAGCCACGCAGGGGCTCGAGAGCAGTACTTC.

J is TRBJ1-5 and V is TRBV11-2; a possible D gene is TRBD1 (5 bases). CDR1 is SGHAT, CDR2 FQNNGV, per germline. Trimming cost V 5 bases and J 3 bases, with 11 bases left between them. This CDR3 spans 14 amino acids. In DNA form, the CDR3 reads TGTGCCAGCAGCCCGGGACTGGTCAATCAGCCCCAGCATTTT. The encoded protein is CASSPGLVNQPQHF.

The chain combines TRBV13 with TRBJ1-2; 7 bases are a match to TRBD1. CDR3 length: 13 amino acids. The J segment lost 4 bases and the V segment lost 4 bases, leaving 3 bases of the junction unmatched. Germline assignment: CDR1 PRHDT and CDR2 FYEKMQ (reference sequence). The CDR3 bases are TGTGCCAGCAGCTCGAGACAGGGCTATGGCTACACCTTC. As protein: CASSSRQGYGYTF.

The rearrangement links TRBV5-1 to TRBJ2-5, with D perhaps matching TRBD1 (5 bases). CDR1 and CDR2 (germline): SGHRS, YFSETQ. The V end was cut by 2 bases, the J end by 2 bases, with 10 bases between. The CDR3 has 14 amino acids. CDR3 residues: CASSLTTAQETQYF. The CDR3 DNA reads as TGCGCCAGCAGCTTAACGACAGCTCAAGAGACCCAGTACTTC.

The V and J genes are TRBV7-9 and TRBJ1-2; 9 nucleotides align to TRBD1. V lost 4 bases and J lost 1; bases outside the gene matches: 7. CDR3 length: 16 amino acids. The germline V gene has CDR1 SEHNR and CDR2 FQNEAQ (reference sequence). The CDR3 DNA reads TGTGCCAGCAGCTCTTCAGGACAGGGGAATAACTATGGCTACACCTTC. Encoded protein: CASSSSGQGNNYGYTF.

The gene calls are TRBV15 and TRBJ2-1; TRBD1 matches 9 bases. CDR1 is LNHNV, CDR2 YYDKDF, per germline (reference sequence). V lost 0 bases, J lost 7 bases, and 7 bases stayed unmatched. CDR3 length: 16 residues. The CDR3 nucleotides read TGTGCCACCAGCAGAGAGGTTCGGGACAGGGATAATGAGCAGTTCTTC. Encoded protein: CATSREVRDRDNEQFF.

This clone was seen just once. For the CDR3, the DNA is TGTGCCAGCAGCGCGACAGGGGGATTCTATGGCTACACCTTC. Translated: CASSATGGFYGYTF. The chain uses TRBV7-2 and TRBJ1-2, with 9 bases matching TRBD1. The CDR3 consists of 14 residues. CDR1 and CDR2 (germline): SGHTA, FQGNSA. V lost 5 bases and J lost 4; bases outside the gene matches: 5.

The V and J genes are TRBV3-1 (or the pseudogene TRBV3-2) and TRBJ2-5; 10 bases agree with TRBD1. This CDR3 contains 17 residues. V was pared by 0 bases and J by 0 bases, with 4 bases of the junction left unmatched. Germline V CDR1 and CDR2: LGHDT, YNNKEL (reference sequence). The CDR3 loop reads CASSQDRGQGYQETQYF. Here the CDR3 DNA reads TGTGCCAGCAGCCAAGATAGGGGACAGGGGTACCAAGAGACCCAGTACTTC.

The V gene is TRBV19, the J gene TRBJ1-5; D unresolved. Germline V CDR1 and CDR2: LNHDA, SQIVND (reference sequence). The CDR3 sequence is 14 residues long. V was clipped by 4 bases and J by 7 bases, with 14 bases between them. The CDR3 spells CASSTTDLRQPQHF. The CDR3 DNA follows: TGTGCCAGTAGTACTACTGACTTGCGACAGCCCCAGCATTTT.

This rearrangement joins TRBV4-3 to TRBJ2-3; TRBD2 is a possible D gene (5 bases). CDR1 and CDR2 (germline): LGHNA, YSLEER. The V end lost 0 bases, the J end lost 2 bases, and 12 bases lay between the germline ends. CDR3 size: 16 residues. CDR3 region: CASSQETAGVTDTQYF. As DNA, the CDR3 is TGCGCCAGCAGCCAAGAAACCGCCGGGGTCACAGATACGCAGTATTTT.

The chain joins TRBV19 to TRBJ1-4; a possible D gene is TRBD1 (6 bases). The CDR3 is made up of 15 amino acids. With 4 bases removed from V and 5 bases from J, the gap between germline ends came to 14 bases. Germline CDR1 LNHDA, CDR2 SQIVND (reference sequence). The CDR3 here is CASSTRGQRNEKLFF. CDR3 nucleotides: TGTGCCAGTAGTACGAGGGGACAACGCAATGAAAAACTGTTTTTT.

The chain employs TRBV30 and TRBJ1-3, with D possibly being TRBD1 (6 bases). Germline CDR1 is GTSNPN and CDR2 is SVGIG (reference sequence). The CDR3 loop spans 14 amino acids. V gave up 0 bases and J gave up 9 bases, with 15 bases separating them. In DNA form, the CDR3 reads TGTGCCTGGAGTGTCGCCAGGGGTGAGGCCACCATATATTTT. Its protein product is CAWSVARGEATIYF.

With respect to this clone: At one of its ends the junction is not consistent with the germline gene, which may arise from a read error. In DNA form, the CDR3 reads TGTACCAGCAGTATGAGCGGGGGGGCCTGGGCAGAGACCCAGTACTTC. Translated: CTSSMSGGAWAETQYF. J is TRBJ2-5 and V is TRBV11-1; the match to TRBD2 covers 10 bases. CDR3 size: 16 residues. Germline values: CDR1 SGHAT, CDR2 FQDESV (reference sequence).

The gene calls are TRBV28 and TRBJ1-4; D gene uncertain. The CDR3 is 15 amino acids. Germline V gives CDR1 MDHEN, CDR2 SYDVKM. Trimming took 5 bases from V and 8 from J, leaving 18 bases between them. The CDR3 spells CASSPAGKYNEKLFF. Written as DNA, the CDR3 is TGTGCCAGCAGTCCCGCGGGAAAATACAACGAAAAACTGTTTTTT.

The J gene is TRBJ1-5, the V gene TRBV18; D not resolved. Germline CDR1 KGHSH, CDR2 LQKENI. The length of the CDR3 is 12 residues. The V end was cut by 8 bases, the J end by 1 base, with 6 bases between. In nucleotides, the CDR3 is TGTGCCAGCCGGGGAAGCAATCAGCCCCAGCATTTT. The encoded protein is CASRGSNQPQHF.

This chain's CDR3 is CASTQGLGYGYTF. The CDR3 DNA reads as TGTGCCAGCACTCAGGGACTAGGCTATGGCTACACCTTC. This chain connects TRBV28 to TRBJ1-2; D may be TRBD1 (5 bases). Germline CDR1 reads MDHEN; CDR2 reads SYDVKM. The CDR3 has 13 residues. The V end was cut by 7 bases, the J end by 4 bases, with 13 bases between.

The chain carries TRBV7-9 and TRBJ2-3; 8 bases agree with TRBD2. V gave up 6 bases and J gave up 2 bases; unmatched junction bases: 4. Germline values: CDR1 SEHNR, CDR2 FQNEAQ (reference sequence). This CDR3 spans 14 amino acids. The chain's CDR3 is CASSPGGATDTQYF. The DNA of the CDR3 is TGTGCCAGCAGTCCCGGGGGGGCCACAGATACGCAGTATTTT.

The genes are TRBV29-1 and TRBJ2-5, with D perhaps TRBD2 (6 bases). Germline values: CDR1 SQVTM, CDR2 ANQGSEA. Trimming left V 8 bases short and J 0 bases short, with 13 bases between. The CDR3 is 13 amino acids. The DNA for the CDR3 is TGCAGCACTTCCAGGGACTACCAAGAGACCCAGTACTTC. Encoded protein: CSTSRDYQETQYF. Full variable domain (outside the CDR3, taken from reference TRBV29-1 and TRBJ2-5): SAVISQKPSRDICQRGTSLTIQCQVDSQVTMMFWYRQQPGQSLTLIATANQGSEATYESGFVIDKFPISRPNLTFSTLTVSNMSPEDSSIYLCSTSRDYQETQYFGPGTRLLVL.

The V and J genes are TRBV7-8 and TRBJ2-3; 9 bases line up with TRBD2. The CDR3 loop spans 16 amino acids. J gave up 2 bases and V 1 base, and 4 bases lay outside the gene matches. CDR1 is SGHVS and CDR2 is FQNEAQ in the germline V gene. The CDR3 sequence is CASSLGSSGVTDTQYF. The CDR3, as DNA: TGTGCCAGCAGCTTAGGGTCTAGCGGGGTCACAGATACGCAGTATTTT.

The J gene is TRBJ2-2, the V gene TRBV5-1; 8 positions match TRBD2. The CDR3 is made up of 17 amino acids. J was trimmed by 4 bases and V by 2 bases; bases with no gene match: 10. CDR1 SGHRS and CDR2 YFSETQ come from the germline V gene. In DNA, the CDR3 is TGCGCCAGCAGCTTCGGGGGGGGCCCCCAACGCACCGGGGAGCTGTTTTTT. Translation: CASSFGGGPQRTGELFF.

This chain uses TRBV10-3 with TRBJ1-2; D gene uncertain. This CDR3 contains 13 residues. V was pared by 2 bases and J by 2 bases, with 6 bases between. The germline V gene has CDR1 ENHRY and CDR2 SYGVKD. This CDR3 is CAISEDTNYGYTF. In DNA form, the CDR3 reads TGTGCCATCAGTGAGGACACCAACTATGGCTACACCTTC.

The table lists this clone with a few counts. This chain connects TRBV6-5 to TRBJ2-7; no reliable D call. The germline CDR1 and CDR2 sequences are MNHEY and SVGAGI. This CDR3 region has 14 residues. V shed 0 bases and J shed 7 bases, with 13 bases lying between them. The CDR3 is CASSYSGTSREQYF. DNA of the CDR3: TGTGCCAGCAGTTACTCGGGCACCAGTCGGGAGCAGTACTTC.

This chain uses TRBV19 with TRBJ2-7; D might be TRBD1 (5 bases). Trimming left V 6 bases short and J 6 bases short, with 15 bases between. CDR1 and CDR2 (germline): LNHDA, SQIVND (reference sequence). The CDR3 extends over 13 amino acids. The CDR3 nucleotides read TGTGCCAGTAGGGGCAGGGCGATGGGCGAGCAGTACTTC. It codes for CASRGRAMGEQYF.